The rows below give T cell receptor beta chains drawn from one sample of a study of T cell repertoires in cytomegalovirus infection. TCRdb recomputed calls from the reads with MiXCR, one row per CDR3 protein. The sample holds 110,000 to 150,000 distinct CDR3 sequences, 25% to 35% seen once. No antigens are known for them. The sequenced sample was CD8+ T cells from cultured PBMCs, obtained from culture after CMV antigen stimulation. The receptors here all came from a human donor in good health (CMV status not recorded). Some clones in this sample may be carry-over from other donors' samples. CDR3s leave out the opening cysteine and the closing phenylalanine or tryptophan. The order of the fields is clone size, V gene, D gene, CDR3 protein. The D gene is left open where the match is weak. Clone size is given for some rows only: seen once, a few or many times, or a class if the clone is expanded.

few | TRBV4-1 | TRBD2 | ASSLMGLALSDTQY
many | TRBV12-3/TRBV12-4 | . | ASSPSRSGPYEQY
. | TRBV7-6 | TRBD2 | ASSLAWGGNEQY
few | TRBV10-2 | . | ASSERIFSGTSTDTQY
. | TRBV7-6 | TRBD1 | ASSLGTGNSYNEQF
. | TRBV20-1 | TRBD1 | SARDEDRGNTEAF
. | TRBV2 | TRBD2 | ASRDSGGSSYNEQF
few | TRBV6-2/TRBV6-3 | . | ASTEAF
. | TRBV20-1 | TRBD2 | SARRPSGPYEQY
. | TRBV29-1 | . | SVVSDYEQY
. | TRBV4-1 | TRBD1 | ASSQGGGGGEAF
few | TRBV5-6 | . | ASSPRVRVDEQF
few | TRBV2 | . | ASSAGANTEAF